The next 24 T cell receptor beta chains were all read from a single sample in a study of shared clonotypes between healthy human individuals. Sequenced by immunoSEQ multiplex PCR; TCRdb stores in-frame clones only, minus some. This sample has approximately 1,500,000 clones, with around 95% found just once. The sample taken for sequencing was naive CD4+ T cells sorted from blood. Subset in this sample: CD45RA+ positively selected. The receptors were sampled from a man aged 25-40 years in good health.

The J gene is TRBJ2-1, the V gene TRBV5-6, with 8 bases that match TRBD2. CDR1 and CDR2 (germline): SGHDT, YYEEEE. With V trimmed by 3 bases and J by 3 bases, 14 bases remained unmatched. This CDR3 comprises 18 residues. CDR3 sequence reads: CASSSVASGSRDYNEQFF. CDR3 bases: TGTGCCAGCAGCTCGGTCGCTAGCGGGTCCCGGGACTACAATGAGCAGTTCTTC. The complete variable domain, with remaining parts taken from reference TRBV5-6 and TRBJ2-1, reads DAGVTQSPTHLIKTRGQQVTLRCSPKSGHDTVSWYQQALGQGPQFIFQYYEEEERQRGNFPDRFSGHQFPNYSSELNVNALLLGDSALYLCASSSVASGSRDYNEQFFGPGTRLTVL.

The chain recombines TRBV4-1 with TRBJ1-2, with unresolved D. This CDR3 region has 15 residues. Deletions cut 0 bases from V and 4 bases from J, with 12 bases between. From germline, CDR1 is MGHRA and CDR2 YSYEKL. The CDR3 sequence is CASSQEDRLLYGYTF. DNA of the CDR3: TGCGCCAGCAGCCAAGAGGATAGGCTCCTCTATGGCTACACCTTC.

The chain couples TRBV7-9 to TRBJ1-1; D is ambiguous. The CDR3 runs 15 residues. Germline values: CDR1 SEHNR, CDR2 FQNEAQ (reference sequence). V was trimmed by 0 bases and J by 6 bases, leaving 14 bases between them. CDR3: CASSLAMGRLAEAFF. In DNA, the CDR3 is TGTGCCAGCAGCTTAGCTATGGGTAGGTTGGCTGAAGCTTTCTTT.

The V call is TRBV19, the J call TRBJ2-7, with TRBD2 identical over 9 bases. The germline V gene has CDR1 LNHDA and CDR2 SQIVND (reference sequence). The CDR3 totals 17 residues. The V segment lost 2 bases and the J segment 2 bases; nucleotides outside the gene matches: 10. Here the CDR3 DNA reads TGTGCCAGTAGTATATGGTCCGCGGGGGGGCACGCCTACGAGCAGTACTTC. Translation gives CASSIWSAGGHAYEQYF.

DNA for the CDR3: TGTGCCAGCAGACAACGTGGGGGGCGCCCCCCCACAGATACGCAGTATTTT. This sequence encodes CASRQRGGRPPTDTQYF. The chain is built from TRBV27 and TRBJ2-3; D could derive from TRBD1 or TRBD2 (6 bases each). The CDR3 is 17 amino acids. Trimming pared 6 bases from V and 2 bases from J, leaving 21 bases between. CDR1 is MNHEY and CDR2 is SMNVEV in the germline V gene (reference sequence).

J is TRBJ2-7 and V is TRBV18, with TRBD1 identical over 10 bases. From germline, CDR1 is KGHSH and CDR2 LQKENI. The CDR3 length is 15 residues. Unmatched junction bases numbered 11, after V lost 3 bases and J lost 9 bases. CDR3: CASSPRDRGLSSQYF. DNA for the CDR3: TGTGCCAGCTCACCCCGGGACAGGGGTCTATCGTCGCAGTACTTC.

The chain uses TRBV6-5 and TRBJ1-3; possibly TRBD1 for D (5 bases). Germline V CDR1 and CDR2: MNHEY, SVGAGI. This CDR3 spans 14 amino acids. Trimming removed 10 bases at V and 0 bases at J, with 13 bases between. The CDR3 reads CATWDGFSGNTIYF. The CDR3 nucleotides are TGTGCCACCTGGGACGGATTCTCTGGAAACACCATATATTTT.

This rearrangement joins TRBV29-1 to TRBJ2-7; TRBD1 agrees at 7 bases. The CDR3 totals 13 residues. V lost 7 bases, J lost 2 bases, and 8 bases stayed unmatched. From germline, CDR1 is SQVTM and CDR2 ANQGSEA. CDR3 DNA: TGCAGCGCCGCCGGGACAGACCCCTACGAGCAGTACTTC. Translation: CSAAGTDPYEQYF.

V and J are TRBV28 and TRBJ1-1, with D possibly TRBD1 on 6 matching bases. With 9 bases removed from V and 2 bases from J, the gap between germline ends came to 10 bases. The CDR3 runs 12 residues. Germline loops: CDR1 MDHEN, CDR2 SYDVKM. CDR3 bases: TGTGCCAGGCGACAGGTTAACACTGAAGCTTTCTTT. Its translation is CARRQVNTEAFF.

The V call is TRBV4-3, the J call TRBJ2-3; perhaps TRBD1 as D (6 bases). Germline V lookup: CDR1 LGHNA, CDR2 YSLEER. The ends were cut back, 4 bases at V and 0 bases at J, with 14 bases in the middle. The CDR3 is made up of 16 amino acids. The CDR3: CASSLHMTGSTDTQYF. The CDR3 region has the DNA TGCGCCAGCAGCCTACACATGACAGGTAGCACAGATACGCAGTATTTT.

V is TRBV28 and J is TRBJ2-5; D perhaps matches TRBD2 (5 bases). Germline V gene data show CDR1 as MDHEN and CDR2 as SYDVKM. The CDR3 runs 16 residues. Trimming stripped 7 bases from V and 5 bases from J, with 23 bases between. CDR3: CASTSLGRYRMETQYF. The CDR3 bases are TGTGCCAGCACTAGTCTGGGGAGATATCGGATGGAGACCCAGTACTTC. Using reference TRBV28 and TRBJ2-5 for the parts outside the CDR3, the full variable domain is DVKVTQSSRYLVKRTGEKVFLECVQDMDHENMFWYRQDPGLGLRLIYFSYDVKMKEKGDIPEGYSVSREKKERFSLILESASTNQTSMYLCASTSLGRYRMETQYFGPGTRLLVL.

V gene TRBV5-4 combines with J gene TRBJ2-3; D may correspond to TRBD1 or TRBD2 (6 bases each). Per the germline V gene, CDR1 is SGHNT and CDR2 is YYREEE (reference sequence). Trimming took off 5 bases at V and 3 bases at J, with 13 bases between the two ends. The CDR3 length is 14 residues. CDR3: CASREGGRTDTQYF. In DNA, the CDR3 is TGTGCCAGCAGGGAAGGGGGGCGAACAGATACGCAGTATTTT.

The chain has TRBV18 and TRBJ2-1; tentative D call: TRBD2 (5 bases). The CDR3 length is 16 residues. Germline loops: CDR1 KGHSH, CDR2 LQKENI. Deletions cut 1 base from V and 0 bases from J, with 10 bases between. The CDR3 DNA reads TGTGCCAGCTCACCACGGACTTCAAGCTCCTACAATGAGCAGTTCTTC. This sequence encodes CASSPRTSSSYNEQFF.

CDR3 sequence: CASSHTGTDTYEQYF. In DNA, the CDR3 is TGTGCCAGCAGCCACACAGGGACAGATACCTACGAGCAGTACTTC. The chain employs TRBV6-5 and TRBJ2-7; 7 bases align to TRBD1. This CDR3 contains 15 residues. Trimming at V came to 6 bases and at J to 2 bases, leaving 10 bases not matched to a gene. Germline assignment: CDR1 MNHEY and CDR2 SVGAGI.

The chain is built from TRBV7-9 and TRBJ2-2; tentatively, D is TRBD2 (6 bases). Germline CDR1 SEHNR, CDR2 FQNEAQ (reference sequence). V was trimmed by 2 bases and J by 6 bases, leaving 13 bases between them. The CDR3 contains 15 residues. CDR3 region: CASSLTSLSAGELFF. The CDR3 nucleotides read TGTGCCAGCAGCTTAACTAGCCTCAGCGCCGGGGAGCTGTTTTTT.

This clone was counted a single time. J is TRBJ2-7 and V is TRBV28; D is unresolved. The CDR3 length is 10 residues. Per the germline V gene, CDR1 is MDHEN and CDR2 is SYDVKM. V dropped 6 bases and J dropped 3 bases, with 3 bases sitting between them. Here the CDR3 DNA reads TGTGCCAGCAGCCACTACGAGCAGTACTTC. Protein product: CASSHYEQYF.

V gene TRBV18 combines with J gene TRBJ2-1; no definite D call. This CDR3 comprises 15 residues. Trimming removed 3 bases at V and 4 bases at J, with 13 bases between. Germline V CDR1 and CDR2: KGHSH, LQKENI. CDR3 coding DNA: TGTGCCAGCTCACCCTACACCGTCCAGTACAATGAGCAGTTCTTC. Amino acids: CASSPYTVQYNEQFF.

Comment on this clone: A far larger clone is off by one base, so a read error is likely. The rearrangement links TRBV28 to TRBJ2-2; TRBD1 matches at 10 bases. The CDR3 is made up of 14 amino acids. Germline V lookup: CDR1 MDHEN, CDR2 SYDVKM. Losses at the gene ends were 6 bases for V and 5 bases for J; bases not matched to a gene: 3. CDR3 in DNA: TGTGCCAGCAGGGGGACAGGGGAGACCGGGGAGCTGTTTTTT. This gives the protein CASRGTGETGELFF.

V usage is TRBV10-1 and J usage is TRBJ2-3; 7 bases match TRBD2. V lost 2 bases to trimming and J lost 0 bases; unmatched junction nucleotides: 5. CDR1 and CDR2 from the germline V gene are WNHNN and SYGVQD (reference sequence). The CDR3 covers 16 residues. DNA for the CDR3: TGCGCCAGCAGTGAGCAAGCGGGGACTAGCACAGATACGCAGTATTTT. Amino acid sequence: CASSEQAGTSTDTQYF.

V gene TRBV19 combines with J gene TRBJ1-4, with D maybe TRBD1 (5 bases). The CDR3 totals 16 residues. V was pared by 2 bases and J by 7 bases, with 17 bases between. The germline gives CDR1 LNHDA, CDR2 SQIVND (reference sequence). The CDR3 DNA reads TGTGCCAGTAGTATATTGTCTCGGTCAGGGCGTGAAAAACTGTTTTTT. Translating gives CASSILSRSGREKLFF.

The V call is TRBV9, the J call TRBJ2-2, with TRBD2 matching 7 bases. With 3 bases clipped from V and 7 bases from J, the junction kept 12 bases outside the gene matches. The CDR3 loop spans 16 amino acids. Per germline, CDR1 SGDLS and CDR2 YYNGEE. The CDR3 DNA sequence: TGTGCCAGCAGCGCGAGGGTGGGAGGGCCATTCGGGGAGCTGTTTTTT. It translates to CASSARVGGPFGELFF. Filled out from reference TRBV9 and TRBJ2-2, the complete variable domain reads DSGVTQTPKHLITATGQRVTLRCSPRSGDLSVYWYQQSLDQGLQFLIQYYNGEERAKGNILERFSAQQFPDLHSELNLSSLELGDSALYFCASSARVGGPFGELFFGEGSRLTVL.

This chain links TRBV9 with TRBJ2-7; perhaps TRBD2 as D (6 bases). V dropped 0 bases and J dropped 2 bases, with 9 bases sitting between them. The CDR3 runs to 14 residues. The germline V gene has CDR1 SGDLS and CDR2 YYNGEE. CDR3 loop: CASSVVGEAYEQYF. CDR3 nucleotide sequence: TGTGCCAGCAGCGTAGTAGGGGAGGCCTACGAGCAGTACTTC.

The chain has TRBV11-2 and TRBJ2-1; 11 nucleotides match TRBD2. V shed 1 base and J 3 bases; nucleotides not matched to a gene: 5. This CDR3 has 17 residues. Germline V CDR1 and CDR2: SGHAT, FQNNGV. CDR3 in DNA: TGTGCCAGCAGCTTAGGAAGACTAGCGGGAATCTACAATGAGCAGTTCTTC. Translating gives CASSLGRLAGIYNEQFF. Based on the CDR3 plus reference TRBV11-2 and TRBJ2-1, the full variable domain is EAGVAQSPRYKIIEKRQSVAFWCNPISGHATLYWYQQILGQGPKLLIQFQNNGVVDDSQLPKDRFSAERLKGVDSTLKIQPAKLEDSAVYLCASSLGRLAGIYNEQFFGPGTRLTVL.

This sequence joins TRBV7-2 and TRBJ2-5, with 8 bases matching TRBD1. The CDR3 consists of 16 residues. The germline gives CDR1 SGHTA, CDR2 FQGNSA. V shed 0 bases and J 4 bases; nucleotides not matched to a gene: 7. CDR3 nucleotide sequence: TGTGCCAGCAGCTTAGCGAGGACAGGGCGGCGAGAGACCCAGTACTTC. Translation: CASSLARTGRRETQYF.